Following are 10 T cell receptor beta chains from one sample sequenced in a study of blood T cells in healthy people across ages. It was with a sample-barcoded 5' primer and a J-beta primer mix that a second PCR of roughly 7 to 11 cycles was run. One entry per CDR3 protein, called by TCRdb with MiXCR from the 5' RACE reads. The repertoire consists of about 2 million distinct CDR3 sequences, with around half occurring once and the leading ten covering 2% to 2.5%. Input material: blood. Every receptor here comes from a woman in her 40s in good health.

This clonotype has just a few counts. The chain's CDR3 is CASSQAASGGATQYF. CDR3 in DNA: TGCGCCAGCAGCCAAGCTGCTAGCGGGGGGGCGACCCAGTACTTC. This rearrangement joins TRBV4-1 to TRBJ2-5; 12 positions match TRBD2. J was trimmed by 7 bases and V by 1 base; bases with no gene match: 4. CDR1 and CDR2 from the germline V gene are MGHRA and YSYEKL. The CDR3 is 15 residues long.

The chain joins TRBV7-9 to TRBJ1-2; no reliable D call. This CDR3 spans 17 amino acids. The V end lost 9 bases, the J end lost 1 base, and 24 bases lay between the germline ends. The germline CDR1 and CDR2 sequences are SEHNR and FQNEAQ (reference sequence). In nucleotides, the CDR3 is TGTGCCAGTAGCCCCTCTCCAGGCGAGGCCGTTAACTATGGCTACACCTTC. Its protein product is CASSPSPGEAVNYGYTF.

This clonotype was counted only a few times. This rearrangement joins TRBV7-2 to TRBJ2-7; 8 positions agree with TRBD1. The V gene end was trimmed by 3 bases and the J gene end by 6 bases; junction bases not matched to a gene: 10. Germline V gene lookup returns CDR1 SGHTA and CDR2 FQGNSA. This CDR3 is 15 amino acids long. The CDR3 bases are TGTGCCAGCAGCTTGGATGGGACAGGCCCCCTCGAGCAGTACTTC. Translating gives CASSLDGTGPLEQYF.

The chain recombines TRBV7-2 with TRBJ2-5; the D is unclear. Trimming shortened V by 4 bases and J by 4 bases, and 10 bases separated the two germline ends. This CDR3 is 13 amino acids long. Looked up from germline, CDR1 is SGHTA and CDR2 is FQGNSA. The CDR3 nucleotides read TGTGCCAGCAGCTCCCGATTTGGAGAGACCCAGTACTTC. This gives the protein CASSSRFGETQYF.

The V and J genes are TRBV10-3 and TRBJ2-1; 9 positions agree with TRBD1. Germline loops: CDR1 ENHRY, CDR2 SYGVKD. Germline trimming cut 6 bases from V and 10 bases from J; bases unmatched to any gene: 7. The CDR3 loop spans 13 amino acids. CDR3 sequence reads: CAISLDRGGEQFF. DNA for the CDR3: TGTGCCATCAGCCTAGACAGGGGGGGCGAGCAGTTCTTC.

This clonotype has more than one count but fewer than ten. The chain joins TRBV12-3 or TRBV12-4 to TRBJ2-1; a possible D gene is TRBD2 (6 bases). This CDR3 region has 15 residues. The V end was cut by 4 bases, the J end by 4 bases, with 14 bases between. In DNA, the CDR3 is TGTGCCAGCAGTTCCACCGGGACTTATTACAATGAGCAGTTCTTC. Amino acid sequence: CASSSTGTYYNEQFF.

In this sample, this clonotype turned up many times. The rearrangement joins TRBV6-6 to TRBJ1-2, with D possibly matching TRBD1 (6 bases). The ends were cut back, 6 bases at V and 4 bases at J, with 12 bases in the middle. The V gene's germline CDR1 is MNHNY and CDR2 SVGAGI (reference sequence). The CDR3 loop spans 13 amino acids. The CDR3 coding sequence is TGTGCCAGCAGCCCACAGGGTTTCTATGGCTACACCTTC. Its protein product is CASSPQGFYGYTF.

The chain combines TRBV6-2 or TRBV6-3 with TRBJ2-4, with D possibly being TRBD2 (6 bases). The germline V and J ends were trimmed by 6 bases and 15 bases, with 21 bases remaining between them. The CDR3 length is 13 residues. Germline CDR1 and CDR2: MNHEY and SVGEGT. The CDR3 region is CASSPSGLPGWYF. The CDR3 bases are TGTGCCAGCAGCCCTTCGGGACTCCCAGGGTGGTACTTC.

This clonotype was seen a few times. J is TRBJ2-2 and V is TRBV7-2; 7 bases match TRBD2. Germline V gene lookup returns CDR1 SGHTA and CDR2 FQGNSA. This CDR3 is 16 amino acids long. V shed 5 bases and J 3 bases; nucleotides not matched to a gene: 9. CDR3 in amino acids: CASSHRGRVDTGELFF. CDR3 DNA sequence: TGTGCCAGCAGCCACAGAGGGAGGGTCGACACCGGGGAGCTGTTTTTT. The full variable domain, in which reference TRBV7-2 and TRBJ2-2 provide the parts outside the CDR3, is GAGVSQSPSNKVTEKGKDVELRCDPISGHTALYWYRQSLGQGLEFLIYFQGNSAPDKSGLPSDRFSAERTGGSVSTLTIQRTQQEDSAVYLCASSHRGRVDTGELFFGEGSRLTVL.

The chain combines TRBV15 with TRBJ2-1, with unresolved D. The CDR3 length is 15 residues. Germline loops: CDR1 LNHNV, CDR2 YYDKDF (reference sequence). Trimming removed 0 bases at V and 4 bases at J, with 10 bases between. The CDR3 coding sequence is TGTGCCACCAGCAGAGATCTCCACGGTTACAATGAGCAGTTCTTC. As protein: CATSRDLHGYNEQFF.